This entry lists 17 T cell receptor beta chains sequenced from one sample in a study of regulatory T cells in long-lasting Graves disease. To make TCR beta libraries, researchers used iRepertoire HTBI primers and Arm-PCR of CDR3 regions. TCRdb recomputed calls from the multiplex PCR reads with MiXCR, one row per CDR3 protein. The sample records hundreds of thousands of distinct CDR3 sequences, about 30% being singletons. The time point here: persistent/refractory GD, antithyroid drugs over 5 years with positive TRAb. Scientists built the TCR library using RNA that was extracted from PBMCs. Sample: peripheral blood mononuclear cells (PBMCs), taken when the disease was refractory, from a patient treated with antithyroid drugs. The origin of the receptors is a female donor with Graves disease.

V usage is TRBV6-6 and J usage is TRBJ1-5, with D possibly TRBD1 on 6 matching bases. Germline V gene lookup returns CDR1 MNHNY and CDR2 SVGAGI (reference sequence). There are 17 residues in the CDR3. V shed 0 bases and J shed 5 bases, with 17 bases lying between them. The CDR3 protein is CASSYSIGGPEDQPQHF. Here the CDR3 DNA reads TGTGCCAGCAGTTACTCGATTGGGGGGCCCGAGGATCAGCCCCAGCATTTT.

This clonotype was counted between two and nine times. This rearrangement joins TRBV6-5 to TRBJ2-3; 7 bases align to TRBD2. V was clipped by 0 bases and J by 1 base; unmatched bases: 4. The length of the CDR3 is 16 residues. Germline V gives CDR1 MNHEY, CDR2 SVGAGI. CDR3 sequence reads: CASSYSFAGGTDTQYF. In DNA form, the CDR3 reads TGTGCCAGCAGTTACTCGTTTGCGGGAGGCACAGATACGCAGTATTTT.

J is TRBJ1-1 and V is TRBV20-1; 9 nucleotides match TRBD1. V was pared by 6 bases and J by 5 bases, with 10 bases of the junction left unmatched. Germline CDR1 is DFQATT and CDR2 is SNEGSKA (reference sequence). The CDR3 has 14 amino acids. CDR3 DNA: TGCAGTGCCCAGGACAGGGGAGAGTGGACTGAAGCTTTCTTT. Protein product: CSAQDRGEWTEAFF.

A remark on this clonotype: A much more abundant neighbour one base away suggests this may be a read error. The gene calls are TRBV11-2 and TRBJ2-7; 10 bases line up with TRBD2. Germline CDR1 SGHAT, CDR2 FQNNGV. The CDR3 is made up of 16 amino acids. In DNA, the CDR3 is TGTGCCAGCAGCTTAGTCAAGACTAGCGGGCACTACGAGCAGTGCTTC. This encodes CASSLVKTSGHYEQCF. Together with reference TRBV11-2 and TRBJ2-7, the CDR3 gives the full variable domain: EAGVAQSPRYKIIEKRQSVAFWCNPISGHATLYWYQQILGQGPKLLIQFQNNGVVDDSQLPKDRFSAERLKGVDSTLKIQPAKLEDSAVYLCASSLVKTSGHYEQCFGPGTRLTVT.

V usage is TRBV13 and J usage is TRBJ2-1, with unresolved D. V lost 5 bases, J lost 0 bases, and 11 bases lay in between. CDR3 size: 15 residues. The germline V gene has CDR1 PRHDT and CDR2 FYEKMQ (reference sequence). CDR3 coding DNA: TGTGCCAGCAGCCCGGTTGGTAGCTCCTACAATGAGCAGTTCTTC. It specifies CASSPVGSSYNEQFF.

This clonotype showed up just a few times. J is TRBJ1-1 and V is TRBV6-1, with D possibly TRBD1 on 5 matching bases. CDR3 size: 14 residues. Germline loops: CDR1 MNHNS, CDR2 SASEGT. V was pared by 7 bases and J by 4 bases, with 16 bases between. CDR3 sequence (DNA): TGTGCCAGCACTCCCAGTGGGGGATCCACTGAAGCTTTCTTT. It codes for CASTPSGGSTEAFF.

The chain joins TRBV7-6 to TRBJ2-1; tentatively, D is TRBD2 (6 bases). Germline V CDR1 and CDR2: SGHVS, FNYEAQ. The CDR3 is 15 residues long. Trimming removed 2 bases at V and 3 bases at J, with 11 bases between. In nucleotides, the CDR3 is TGTGCCAGCAGCTTACTCGGGAGCGACTACAATGAGCAGTTCTTC. Translating gives CASSLLGSDYNEQFF.

This clonotype came up many times. The chain recombines TRBV6-1 with TRBJ1-2; perhaps TRBD1 as D (6 bases). Germline CDR1 MNHNS, CDR2 SASEGT. This CDR3 is built from 14 residues. The V and J ends lost 6 bases and 7 bases respectively, with 18 bases between them. Here the CDR3 DNA reads TGTGCCAGCAGCGGACCTTCCTTCAGGGGTGGCTACACCTTC. Its protein is CASSGPSFRGGYTF.

At least ten counts were recorded for this clonotype. V usage is TRBV2 and J usage is TRBJ1-1; D uncertain. V dropped 6 bases and J dropped 4 bases, with 9 bases sitting between them. Germline-derived CDR1 and CDR2 are SNHLY and FYNNEI. CDR3 length: 12 residues. The CDR3 region has the DNA TGTGCCAGCAGGTTCTTAGGCACTGAAGCTTTCTTT. Encoded protein: CASRFLGTEAFF.

This sequence joins TRBV6-5 and TRBJ1-2; maybe TRBD1 (5 bases). CDR3 size: 16 residues. From germline, CDR1 is MNHEY and CDR2 SVGAGI. Trimming shortened V by 2 bases and J by 1 base, and 14 bases separated the two germline ends. DNA of the CDR3: TGTGCCAGCAGTTACGGAGAACCGGGACTTAACTATGGCTACACCTTC. Translation: CASSYGEPGLNYGYTF.

This chain connects TRBV7-9 to TRBJ1-1; 7 bases map to TRBD1. V trimming: 3 bases; J trimming: 4 bases; junction bases outside the gene matches: 8. Germline lookup yields CDR1 SEHNR and CDR2 FQNEAQ (reference sequence). The CDR3 is 15 amino acids. The CDR3 protein is CASSFTTGRGTEAFF. In DNA, the CDR3 is TGTGCCAGCAGCTTTACGACAGGGAGAGGCACTGAAGCTTTCTTT.

This clonotype occurred a few times. The final CDR3 position lacks the conserved phenylalanine or tryptophan, pointing to a likely read error. The genes are TRBV20-1 and TRBJ1-1; the D gene is possibly TRBD1 (5 bases). CDR1 is DFQATT and CDR2 is SNEGSKA in the germline V gene (reference sequence). Trimming removed 0 bases at V and 4 bases at J, with 15 bases between. This CDR3 spans 15 amino acids. In DNA form, the CDR3 reads TGCAGTGCTAGAGATCTCGCGGAAAGGGGCACTGAAGCTTTCCTT. Translation: CSARDLAERGTEAFL.

This clonotype was seen once. The chain has TRBV27 and TRBJ1-2, with D perhaps matching TRBD1 (5 bases). V lost 5 bases to trimming and J lost 8 bases, with 15 bases between them. From germline, CDR1 is MNHEY and CDR2 SMNVEV (reference sequence). There are 13 residues in the CDR3. The CDR3 DNA is TGTGCCAGCAGTCCAAAACCGCAGGGCGGCTACACCTTC. Protein product: CASSPKPQGGYTF.

CDR3 protein: CASSPGGPTGELFF. CDR3 DNA: TGTGCCAGCAGTCCGGGAGGGCCGACCGGGGAGCTGTTTTTT. The chain uses TRBV7-3 and TRBJ2-2, with 8 bases aligning to TRBD2. The CDR3 covers 14 residues. Germline values: CDR1 SGHTA, CDR2 FQGTGA. The ends lost 6 bases at V and 5 bases at J; junction bases unmatched: 5. Full variable domain (outside the CDR3, taken from reference TRBV7-3 and TRBJ2-2): GAGVSQTPSNKVTEKGKYVELRCDPISGHTALYWYRQSLGQGPEFLIYFQGTGAADDSGLPNDRFFAVRPEGSVSTLKIQRTERGDSAVYLCASSPGGPTGELFFGEGSRLTVL.

In this sample, this clonotype turned up a few times. The J gene is TRBJ2-7, the V gene TRBV6-5, with TRBD1 matching 7 bases. This CDR3 comprises 14 residues. V gave up 3 bases and J gave up 4 bases; unmatched junction bases: 6. Germline assignment: CDR1 MNHEY and CDR2 SVGAGI. This CDR3 reads CASSYRGGGYEQYF. The CDR3 DNA reads as TGTGCCAGCAGTTATAGAGGGGGCGGTTACGAGCAGTACTTC.

A single count supports this clonotype. V is TRBV5-1 and J is TRBJ2-7, with TRBD2 matching over 8 bases. Germline V gene lookup returns CDR1 SGHRS and CDR2 YFSETQ. Trimming cost V 0 bases and J 5 bases; bases outside gene matches: 7. The CDR3 runs to 15 residues. The CDR3 loop is CASSLARREGDEQYF. The CDR3 nucleotides are TGCGCCAGCAGCTTGGCTCGACGGGAGGGCGACGAGCAGTACTTC.

This clonotype was found a few times. The genes are TRBV20-1 and TRBJ2-7; 12 bases are a match to TRBD2. CDR1 is DFQATT and CDR2 is SNEGSKA in the germline V gene (reference sequence). The CDR3 totals 16 residues. Unmatched junction bases numbered 9, after V lost 6 bases and J lost 0 bases. The CDR3 region has the DNA TGCAGTGCCACGGAAAGGACTAGCGGGATCTCCTACGAGCAGTACTTC. Translation: CSATERTSGISYEQYF.